The sequence of this TCR beta chain was determined in a study of T cells in Graves' hyperthyroidism and ophthalmopathy. General study points: Median prediction lead before ophthalmopathy onset was 6.5 months with the model.

The CDR3 loop spans 14 amino acids. Germline assignment: CDR1 SGHKS and CDR2 YYEKEE (reference sequence). V shed 1 base and J 8 bases; nucleotides not matched to a gene: 5. There are a few counts of this clonotype. Its antigen is not identified. It was RNA transcripts that yielded the amplified TCR beta CDR3 regions. The study used the HTBI primer set for a first-round RT-PCR of the TCR CDR3. TCRdb analysed the multiplex PCR reads with MiXCR anew, one entry per CDR3 protein. The sample holds roughly 550,000 distinct CDR3 sequences; roughly a sixth are singletons and the top ten take over 25%. The receptor comes from a woman younger than 45 with Graves' ophthalmopathy. The chain recombines TRBV5-5 with TRBJ1-4, with TRBD1 matching over 7 bases. Sequencing was performed on blood. The CDR3 here is CASSLMTGNEKLFF. The CDR3 DNA is TGTGCCAGCAGCTTGATGACAGGGAACGAAAAACTGTTTTTT. The whole variable domain, remainder taken from reference TRBV5-5 and TRBJ1-4, is DAGVTQSPTHLIKTRGQQVTLRCSPISGHKSVSWYQQVLGQGPQFIFQYYEKEERGRGNFPDRFSARQFPNYSSELNVNALLLGDSALYLCASSLMTGNEKLFFGSGTQLSVL.